The source of this T cell receptor (beta chain) is a study of blood T cell repertoires in COVID-19. Background on the study: Donors in the United States, Italy and Spain gave samples during acute or convalescent COVID-19.

The Seattle site enrolled patients during active infection and followed them longitudinally. As originally analysed: From reference gene primer amplification, estimates of nucleated cell counts were derived. Generated by immunoSEQ multiplex PCR, the TCRdb table keeps only in-frame clones and is missing some. The V and J calls and clone size are taken from that table; D and trimming were inferred from the DNA. The table shows approximately 97,000 clones, with about nine tenths occurring only once. Looked up from germline, CDR1 is LGHNA and CDR2 is YSLEER. The CDR3 consists of 14 residues. Unmatched junction bases numbered 4, after V lost 5 bases and J lost 5 bases.

The chain joins TRBV4-3 to TRBJ1-1; TRBD1 agrees at 11 bases. The clonotype originates from a woman between 50 and 59 years old with COVID-19, enrolled during active disease. The source material was peripheral blood. The CDR3 region has the DNA TGCGCCAGCAGCTCCGGACAGGGGGCGACTGAAGCTTTCTTT. Translating gives CASSSGQGATEAFF.